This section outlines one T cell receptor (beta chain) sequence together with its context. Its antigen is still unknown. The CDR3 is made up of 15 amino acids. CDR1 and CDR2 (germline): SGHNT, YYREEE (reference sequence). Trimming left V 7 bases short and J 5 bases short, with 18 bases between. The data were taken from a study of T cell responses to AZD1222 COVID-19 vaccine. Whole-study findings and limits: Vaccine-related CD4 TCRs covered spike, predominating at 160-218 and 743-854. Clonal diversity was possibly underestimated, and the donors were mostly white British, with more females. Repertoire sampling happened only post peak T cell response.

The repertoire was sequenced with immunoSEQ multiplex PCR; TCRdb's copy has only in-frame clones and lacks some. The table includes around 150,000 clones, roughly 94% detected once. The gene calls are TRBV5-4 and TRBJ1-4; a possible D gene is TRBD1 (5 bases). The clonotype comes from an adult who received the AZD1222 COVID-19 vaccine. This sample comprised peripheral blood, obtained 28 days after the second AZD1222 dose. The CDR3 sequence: CASRDGGALNEKLFF. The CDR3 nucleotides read TGTGCCAGCCGAGACGGTGGGGCCTTAAATGAAAAACTGTTTTTT.